This T cell receptor beta chain was documented in a study of OX40 agonist ivuxolimab in advanced cancers. Study overall: The mean age was 60 years, ranging from 23 to 79, with 82.7% of participants male. Eligibility admitted prior anti-PD-1, anti-PD-L1 or anti-CTLA-4 therapy; 40% to 50% had some. Findings and caveats of the study: Expanded peripheral T cell antigen specificity was not determined.

Produced via immunoSEQ multiplex PCR; TCRdb's table is partial and in-frame only. Of more than 45,000 clones in the sample, 82% were seen once. As to this clone: The antigen is not known.

Blood sampling was done at baseline, cycle 4 day 1, and cycle 7 day 1. The CDR3 runs to 13 residues. Germline CDR1 reads SGHKS; CDR2 reads YYEKEE (reference sequence). Between the trimmed V and J ends, which lost 0 bases and 4 bases, there was a span of 5 bases. The starting material was CD4+ or CD8+ T cells sorted from blood, obtained in a trial of the OX40 agonist ivuxolimab. The chain carries TRBV5-5 and TRBJ1-5; no firm D call. The clonotype was recovered from an adult with an advanced solid tumor such as melanoma, head and neck, liver or kidney cancer. The CDR3 region is CASSLERNQPQHF. The CDR3 DNA reads TGTGCCAGCAGCTTGGAAAGGAATCAGCCCCAGCATTTT.